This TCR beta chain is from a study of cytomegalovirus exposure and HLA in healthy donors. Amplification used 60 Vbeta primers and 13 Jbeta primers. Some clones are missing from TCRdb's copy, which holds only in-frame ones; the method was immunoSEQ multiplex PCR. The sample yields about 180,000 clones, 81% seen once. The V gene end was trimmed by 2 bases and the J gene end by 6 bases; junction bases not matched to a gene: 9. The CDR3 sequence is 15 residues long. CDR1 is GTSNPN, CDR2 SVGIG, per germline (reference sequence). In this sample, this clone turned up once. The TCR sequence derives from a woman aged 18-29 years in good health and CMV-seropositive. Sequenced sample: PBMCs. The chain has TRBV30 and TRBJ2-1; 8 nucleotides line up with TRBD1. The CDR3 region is CAWSRTGGPSNEQFF. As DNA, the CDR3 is TGTGCCTGGAGTCGCACAGGGGGGCCCAGCAATGAGCAGTTCTTC.